The subject of this entry is one T cell receptor beta chain. The antigen remains undetermined. Germline assignment: CDR1 MGHDK and CDR2 SYGVNS. The CDR3 contains 15 residues. V was clipped by 2 bases and J by 4 bases; unmatched bases: 5. The data belong to a study of CD8+CD57+ T cells in acquired aplastic anemia. Across the study: Sorted cells (CD4+ and CD8+) yielded DNA amounts that averaged about 3.4 ug.

Genomic DNA constituted the template upon which TCR beta VDJ and CDR3 profiling was performed. MiXCR, run by TCRdb on the reads, gives a single entry per CDR3 protein. The table has roughly 61,000 distinct CDR3 sequences, approximately 50% seen once; the top ten hold around 17%. Sequenced patients had shown CD8+CD57+ cell expansion by flow cytometry. Receipt of therapy had not occurred in any patient by the time of blood sampling. Study-level results: For CD8+ Simpson's diversity, patients and controls showed no significant difference. About 30 was the count of CD8+ CDR3 sequences that patients shared with controls.

V gene TRBV25-1 combines with J gene TRBJ2-3, with 8 bases aligning to TRBD2. Sequencing was performed on sorted CD4+, CD8+, or CD8+CD57+ T cells (not recorded which) from PBMCs. The sequence was obtained from a human donor with aplastic anemia. For the CDR3, the DNA is TGTGCCAGCAGTGAACGGGAGGGCAGCCCAGATACGCAGTATTTT. Its protein is CASSEREGSPDTQYF.